The T cell receptor (beta chain) described here comes from a study of shared clonotypes between healthy human individuals. The wider study: Aged 18 to 49, the donors were two women and three men. Overall study results and limits: All-four-donor shared clonotypes had higher generation probabilities than non-shared clonotypes did.

V gave up 0 bases and J gave up 0 bases; unmatched junction bases: 2. Germline V gene lookup returns CDR1 SGHRS and CDR2 YFSETQ. There are 17 residues in the CDR3. Assay runs were performed at deep level. Measured with immunoSEQ multiplex PCR; TCRdb has only the in-frame clones, and not every one. The repertoire holds about 2 million clones, with 95% as singletons. Regarding this clone: Antigen unknown. Distinct nucleotide sequences in the sample also encode this CDR3.

The chain employs TRBV5-1 and TRBJ2-6, with 8 nucleotides matching TRBD1. The sequenced material came from naive CD4+ T cells sorted from blood. Regarding subset: CD45RA+ positively selected. This TCR came from a man aged 18 to 30 in good health. In DNA, the CDR3 is TGCGCCAGCAGCTTGGGACAGGGGTTCTCTGGGGCCAACGTCCTGACTTTC. Translated, it gives CASSLGQGFSGANVLTF.